The clone carrying this T cell receptor beta chain was seen a handful of times. Its specificity is unknown. Germline CDR1 reads MGHRA; CDR2 reads YSYEKL. CDR3 length equals 14 residues. Between the trimmed V and J ends, which lost 0 bases and 7 bases, there was a span of 10 bases. Amplification used 60 Vbeta primers and 13 Jbeta primers. The method was immunoSEQ multiplex PCR; TCRdb's version includes in-frame clones alone and lacks a portion of them. The sample holds about 91,000 clones, about 70% seen once. This sample is part of a study of cytomegalovirus exposure and HLA in healthy donors. Background on the study: Among fewer than 500 genotyped donors, 65% to 90% fell in the Caucasian-associated ancestry cluster. Broader study findings: A link between a missense DCLRE1C variant and TCR beta V- and J-gene trimming emerged from a later analysis.

The sample comprised PBMCs. The clonotype comes from a female donor in good health and CMV-seronegative. V and J are TRBV4-1 and TRBJ1-5; possibly TRBD1 for D (5 bases). In DNA form, the CDR3 reads TGCGCCAGCAGCCAAGATGAAGGGGTGCAGCCCCAGCATTTT. It encodes CASSQDEGVQPQHF.